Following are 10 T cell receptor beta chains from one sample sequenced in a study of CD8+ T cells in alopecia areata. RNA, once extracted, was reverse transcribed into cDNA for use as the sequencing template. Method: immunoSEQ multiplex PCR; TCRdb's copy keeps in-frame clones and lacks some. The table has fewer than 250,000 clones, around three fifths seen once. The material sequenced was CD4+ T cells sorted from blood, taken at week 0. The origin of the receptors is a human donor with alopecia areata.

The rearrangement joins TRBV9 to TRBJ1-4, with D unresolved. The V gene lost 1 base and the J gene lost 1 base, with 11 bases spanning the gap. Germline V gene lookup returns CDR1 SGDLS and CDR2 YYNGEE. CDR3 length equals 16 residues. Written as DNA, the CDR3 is TGTGCCAGCAGCGTAAGAGGGCTCAGAACTAATGAAAAACTGTTTTTT. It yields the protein CASSVRGLRTNEKLFF.

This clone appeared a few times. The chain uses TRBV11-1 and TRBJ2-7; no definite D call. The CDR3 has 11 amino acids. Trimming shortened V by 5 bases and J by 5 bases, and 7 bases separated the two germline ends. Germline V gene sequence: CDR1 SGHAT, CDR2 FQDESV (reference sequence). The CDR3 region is CASSLSDEQYF. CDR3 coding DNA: TGTGCCAGCAGCCTTTCGGACGAGCAGTACTTC.

The CDR3 DNA reads TGTGCCTGGAGTGTCGGGCTCGAGCAGTACTTC. This codes for CAWSVGLEQYF. The chain links TRBV30 to TRBJ2-7; D is uncertain. Germline assignment: CDR1 GTSNPN and CDR2 SVGIG (reference sequence). This CDR3 region has 11 residues. V lost 0 bases and J lost 6, with 6 bases in between.

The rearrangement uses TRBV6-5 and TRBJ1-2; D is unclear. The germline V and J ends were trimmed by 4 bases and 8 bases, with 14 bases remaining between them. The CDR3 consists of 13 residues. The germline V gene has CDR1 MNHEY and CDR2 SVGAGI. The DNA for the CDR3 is TGTGCCAGCAGTTCCCGACACAATGGCGGCTACACCTTC. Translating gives CASSSRHNGGYTF.

CDR3 amino acids: CASSLRTANSYNEQFF. In nucleotides, the CDR3 is TGTGCCAGCAGTTTAAGGACAGCCAACTCCTACAATGAGCAGTTCTTC. J is TRBJ2-1 and V is TRBV27; possibly TRBD1 for D (6 bases). V lost 2 bases, J lost 0 bases, and 11 bases lay in between. The CDR3 sequence is 16 residues long. Germline lookup yields CDR1 MNHEY and CDR2 SMNVEV (reference sequence).

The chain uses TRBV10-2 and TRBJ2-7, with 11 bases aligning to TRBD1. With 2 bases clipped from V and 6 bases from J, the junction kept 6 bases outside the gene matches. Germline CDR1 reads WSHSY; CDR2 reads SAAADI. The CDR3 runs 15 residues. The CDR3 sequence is CASSEGGTGGGEQYF. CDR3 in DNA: TGCGCCAGCAGTGAGGGGGGGACAGGGGGTGGCGAGCAGTACTTC.

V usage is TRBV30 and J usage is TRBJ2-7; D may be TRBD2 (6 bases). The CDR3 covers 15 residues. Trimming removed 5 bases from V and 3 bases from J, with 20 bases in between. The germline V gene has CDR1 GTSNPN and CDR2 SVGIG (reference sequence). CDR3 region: CAWSLRSGYNYEQYF. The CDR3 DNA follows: TGTGCCTGGTCTTTAAGGAGCGGGTATAACTACGAGCAGTACTTC.

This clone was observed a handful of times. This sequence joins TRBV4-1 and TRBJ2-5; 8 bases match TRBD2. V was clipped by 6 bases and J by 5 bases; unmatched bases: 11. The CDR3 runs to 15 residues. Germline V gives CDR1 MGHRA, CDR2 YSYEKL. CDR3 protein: CASSPIGLAVETQYF. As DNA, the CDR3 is TGCGCCAGCAGTCCAATCGGACTAGCCGTCGAGACCCAGTACTTC.

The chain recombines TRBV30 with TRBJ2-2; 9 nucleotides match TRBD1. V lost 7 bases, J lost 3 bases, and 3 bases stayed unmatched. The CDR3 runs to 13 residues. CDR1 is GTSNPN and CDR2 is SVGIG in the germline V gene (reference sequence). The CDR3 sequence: CASDRGDTGELFF. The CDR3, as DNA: TGTGCCTCTGACAGGGGGGACACCGGGGAGCTGTTTTTT.

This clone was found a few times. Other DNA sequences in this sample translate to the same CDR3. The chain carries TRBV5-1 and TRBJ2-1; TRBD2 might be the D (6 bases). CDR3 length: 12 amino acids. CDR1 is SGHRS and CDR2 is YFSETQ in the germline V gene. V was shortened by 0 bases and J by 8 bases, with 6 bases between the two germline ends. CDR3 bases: TGCGCCAGCAGCTTGGGGAGGGATGAGCAGTTCTTC. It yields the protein CASSLGRDEQFF.